The 20 T cell receptor beta chains below all came from one sample that was sequenced in a study of OX40 agonist ivuxolimab in advanced cancers. Only in-frame clones appear in the TCRdb table, and some are missing; sequencing was by immunoSEQ multiplex PCR. The sample carries around 67,000 clones, 80% recorded once. This sample comprised CD4+ or CD8+ T cells sorted from blood, obtained in a trial of the OX40 agonist ivuxolimab. These receptors all stem from an adult with an advanced solid tumor such as melanoma, head and neck, liver or kidney cancer.

The chain carries TRBV15 and TRBJ2-7; 11 bases align to TRBD2. The CDR3 spans 17 residues. The trim removed 3 bases at V and 2 bases at J, leaving 9 bases unmatched. Germline V gene sequence: CDR1 LNHNV, CDR2 YYDKDF (reference sequence). The CDR3 region has the DNA TGTGCCACCAGCAGGGCCGGGGGACTAGCGGAGACCTACGAGCAGTACTTC. Translation gives CATSRAGGLAETYEQYF.

This clone occurred once. J is TRBJ1-6 and V is TRBV2; a possible D gene is TRBD1 (5 bases). The CDR3 length is 15 residues. The germline V and J ends were trimmed by 7 bases and 7 bases, with 17 bases remaining between them. Germline lookup yields CDR1 SNHLY and CDR2 FYNNEI. CDR3 DNA: TGTGCCAGCACTCCCCCCCCAGGGTACAATTCACCCCTCCACTTT. As protein: CASTPPPGYNSPLHF.

This chain links TRBV5-1 with TRBJ1-4; no definite D call. V gave up 4 bases and J gave up 8 bases, with 12 bases separating them. This CDR3 has 13 residues. Per germline, CDR1 SGHRS and CDR2 YFSETQ. The CDR3 DNA is TGCGCCAGCAGCCTCCGCCAGCGAGAAAAACTGTTTTTT. It translates to CASSLRQREKLFF.

Here the CDR3 reads CASSPLSGDTQYF. The CDR3 bases are TGTGCCAGCAGCCCCCTGTCAGGCGATACGCAGTATTTT. This chain connects TRBV7-9 to TRBJ2-3; D is unclear. The V and J ends lost 5 bases and 6 bases respectively, with 12 bases between them. The CDR3 is made up of 13 amino acids. Germline assignment: CDR1 SEHNR and CDR2 FQNEAQ (reference sequence).

This chain uses TRBV6-6 with TRBJ2-3; either TRBD1 or TRBD2 may supply D (5 bases each). The CDR3 runs to 14 residues. In germline, CDR1 is MNHNY, CDR2 SVGAGI (reference sequence). The V and J ends lost 6 bases and 2 bases respectively, with 12 bases between them. CDR3 in DNA: TGTGCCAGCAGCCGACGGGGCGCCACAGATACGCAGTATTTT. The encoded protein is CASSRRGATDTQYF.

The chain combines TRBV7-7 with TRBJ2-7; weak D call: TRBD2 (5 bases). V gave up 0 bases and J gave up 5 bases, with 8 bases separating them. The germline V gene encodes CDR1 SSHAT and CDR2 FNYEAQ (reference sequence). This CDR3 has 13 residues. The CDR3 nucleotides are TGTGCCAGCAGCTTAGCCCACGGGGACGAGCAGTACTTC. This gives the protein CASSLAHGDEQYF.

V usage is TRBV5-7 and J usage is TRBJ2-2; D is uncertain. TRBV5-7 is flagged as an ORF with uncertain function. With 4 bases removed from V and 2 bases from J, the gap between germline ends came to 12 bases. The CDR3 sequence is 15 residues long. CDR3 loop: CASSPADRNTGELFF. The CDR3 DNA follows: TGTGCCAGCAGCCCTGCGGACCGTAACACCGGGGAGCTGTTTTTT.

This rearrangement joins TRBV6-6 to TRBJ1-1; D not certain. V was pared by 7 bases and J by 3 bases, with 15 bases between. CDR1 is MNHNY and CDR2 is SVGAGI in the germline V gene (reference sequence). The CDR3 is made up of 14 amino acids. For the CDR3, the DNA is TGTGCCAGCACCACGACGGGAGGGTACACTGAAGCTTTCTTT. Its translation is CASTTTGGYTEAFF.

This clone was seen many times. This sample also contains other DNA sequences that code for the same CDR3. The chain recombines TRBV10-3 with TRBJ1-3, with no clear D. Trimming removed 2 bases from V and 1 base from J, with 6 bases in between. Germline CDR1 is ENHRY and CDR2 is SYGVKD. The CDR3 loop spans 14 amino acids. The chain's CDR3 is CAISEAGSGNTIYF. The CDR3 nucleotides are TGTGCCATCAGTGAGGCGGGGTCTGGAAACACCATATATTTT.

This clone showed up just a few times. The rearrangement links TRBV2 to TRBJ1-5; D is undetermined. CDR3 size: 14 residues. The V gene's germline CDR1 is SNHLY and CDR2 FYNNEI. Between the trimmed V and J ends, which lost 5 bases and 7 bases, there was a span of 15 bases. CDR3 in DNA: TGTGCCAGCAGTAAGTTGGGAGTCGACCAGCCCCAGCATTTT. Its translation: CASSKLGVDQPQHF.

The J gene is TRBJ2-2, the V gene TRBV27; TRBD1 might be the D (7 bases). CDR3 size: 14 residues. Trimming cost V 8 bases and J 5 bases, with 15 bases left between them. Germline V gene lookup returns CDR1 MNHEY and CDR2 SMNVEV (reference sequence). CDR3 amino acids: CASHRQGGTGELFF. DNA for the CDR3: TGTGCCAGCCATCGACAGGGAGGAACCGGGGAGCTGTTTTTT.

This clone has a handful of counts. The chain links TRBV18 to TRBJ2-1, with D uncertain. Germline V gives CDR1 KGHSH, CDR2 LQKENI. V lost 5 bases to trimming and J lost 7 bases, with 6 bases between them. This CDR3 spans 11 amino acids. The CDR3: CASSRANEQFF. CDR3 bases: TGTGCCAGCTCAAGGGCGAATGAGCAGTTCTTC.

In DNA, the CDR3 is TGTGCCAGCAGTTTTCGTGGGACAGGGAACTACGAGCAGTACTTC. Protein sequence: CASSFRGTGNYEQYF. J is TRBJ2-7 and V is TRBV28; 9 bases line up with TRBD1. The CDR3 has 15 amino acids. Germline lookup yields CDR1 MDHEN and CDR2 SYDVKM. Trimming at V came to 3 bases and at J to 3 bases, leaving 6 bases not matched to a gene. The full variable domain, completed using reference TRBV28 and TRBJ2-7, is DVKVTQSSRYLVKRTGEKVFLECVQDMDHENMFWYRQDPGLGLRLIYFSYDVKMKEKGDIPEGYSVSREKKERFSLILESASTNQTSMYLCASSFRGTGNYEQYFGPGTRLTVT.

This clone has only one observation. This sequence joins TRBV4-1 and TRBJ2-1; 15 bases line up with TRBD2. The CDR3 is made up of 19 amino acids. V was clipped by 2 bases and J by 6 bases; unmatched bases: 11. Per germline, CDR1 MGHRA and CDR2 YSYEKL. In DNA, the CDR3 is TGCGCCAGCAGCCAAAGGACTAGCGGGGGGGCTATCTCATCCAATGAGCAGTTCTTC. As protein: CASSQRTSGGAISSNEQFF.

V and J are TRBV25-1 and TRBJ2-7, with D possibly matching TRBD2 (6 bases). V dropped 6 bases and J dropped 7 bases, with 16 bases sitting between them. Germline V gives CDR1 MGHDK, CDR2 SYGVNS. This CDR3 contains 13 residues. CDR3 loop: CASSRTLGGEQYF. DNA of the CDR3: TGTGCCAGCAGCCGTACCTTGGGGGGAGAGCAGTACTTC.

V and J are TRBV2 and TRBJ2-7, with TRBD1 matching over 11 bases. Germline loops: CDR1 SNHLY, CDR2 FYNNEI. The CDR3 totals 14 residues. After removal of 4 bases from V and 6 bases from J, the junction contained 5 bases not matched to a gene. The CDR3 nucleotides read TGTGCCAGCAGTGGACGGACAGGGGGCTCCGAGCAGTACTTC. Its protein product is CASSGRTGGSEQYF. Full variable domain (outside the CDR3, taken from reference TRBV2 and TRBJ2-7): EPEVTQTPSHQVTQMGQEVILRCVPISNHLYFYWYRQILGQKVEFLVSFYNNEISEKSEIFDDQFSVERPDGSNFTLKIRSTKLEDSAMYFCASSGRTGGSEQYFGPGTRLTVT.

V usage is TRBV27 and J usage is TRBJ1-5; 8 bases match TRBD1. The ends lost 5 bases at V and 3 bases at J; junction bases unmatched: 3. The CDR3 extends over 14 amino acids. Germline V gene sequence: CDR1 MNHEY, CDR2 SMNVEV (reference sequence). The CDR3 DNA reads TGTGCCAGCAGTCGGACAGGGACCAATCAGCCCCAGCATTTT. Its protein is CASSRTGTNQPQHF.

This clone was counted once. The chain combines TRBV7-9 with TRBJ1-1, with 8 bases fitting TRBD1. CDR1 SEHNR and CDR2 FQNEAQ come from the germline V gene (reference sequence). V shed 5 bases and J 0 bases; nucleotides not matched to a gene: 5. The CDR3 covers 15 residues. CDR3 sequence reads: CASSTGTGMNTEAFF. The CDR3, as DNA: TGTGCCAGCAGCACCGGGACAGGCATGAACACTGAAGCTTTCTTT.

The chain combines TRBV5-6 with TRBJ2-7, with 8 bases fitting TRBD2. The CDR3 extends over 11 amino acids. J lost 9 bases, V lost 6 bases, and 5 bases had no gene match. Germline assignment: CDR1 SGHDT and CDR2 YYEEEE. This CDR3 reads CASTGGGRQYF. DNA of the CDR3: TGTGCCAGCACCGGGGGGGGCAGGCAGTACTTC.

This CDR3 reads CAWGNSNNYGYTF. CDR3 DNA: TGTGCCTGGGGAAACAGCAATAACTATGGCTACACCTTC. V is TRBV30 and J is TRBJ1-2, with D hard to call. This CDR3 is built from 13 residues. The germline V and J ends were trimmed by 5 bases and 1 base, with 11 bases remaining between them. The germline V gene encodes CDR1 GTSNPN and CDR2 SVGIG (reference sequence).